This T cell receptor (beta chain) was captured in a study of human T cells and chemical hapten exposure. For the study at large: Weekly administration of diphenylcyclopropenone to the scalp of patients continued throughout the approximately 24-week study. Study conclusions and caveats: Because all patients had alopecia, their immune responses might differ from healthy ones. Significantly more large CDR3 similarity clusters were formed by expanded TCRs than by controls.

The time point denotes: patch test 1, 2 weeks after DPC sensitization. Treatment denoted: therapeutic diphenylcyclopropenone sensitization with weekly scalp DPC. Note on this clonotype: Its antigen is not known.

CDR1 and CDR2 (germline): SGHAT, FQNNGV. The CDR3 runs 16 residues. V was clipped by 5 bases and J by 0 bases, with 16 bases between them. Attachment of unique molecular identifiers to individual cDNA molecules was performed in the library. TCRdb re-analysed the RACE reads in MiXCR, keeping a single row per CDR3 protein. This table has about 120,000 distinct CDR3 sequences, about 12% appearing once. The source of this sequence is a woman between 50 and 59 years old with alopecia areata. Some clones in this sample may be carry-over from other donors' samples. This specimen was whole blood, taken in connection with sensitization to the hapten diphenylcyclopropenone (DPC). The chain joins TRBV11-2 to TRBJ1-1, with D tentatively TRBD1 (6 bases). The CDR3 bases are TGTGCCAGCAGCCCTCGACAGGTCACCATGAACACTGAAGCTTTCTTT. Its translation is CASSPRQVTMNTEAFF.